A selection of T cell receptor beta chains follows, all from one sample in a study of OX40 agonist ivuxolimab in advanced cancers. Sequencing used immunoSEQ multiplex PCR; TCRdb keeps in-frame clones, though not all of them. The sample includes nearly 11,000 clones, about nine tenths of them seen just once. Here the sequenced sample was CD4+ or CD8+ T cells sorted from blood, taken in a trial of the OX40 agonist ivuxolimab. These receptors were obtained from an adult with an advanced solid tumor such as melanoma, head and neck, liver or kidney cancer. Both conserved end residues are part of each CDR3. A D gene is named only where the DNA matches it firmly. Expanded clones get a size class; other rows say once, few or many, or leave the size out.

v_gene	d_gene	j_gene	abundance	CDR3nt	CDR3aa
TRBV27	NA	TRBJ1-2	NA	TGTGCCAGCAGTTTATCCCCTAATGGTTATAATGTGTTCACCTTC	CASSLSPNGYNVFTF
TRBV19	TRBD2	TRBJ2-1	once	TGTGCCAGTAAACTAGCGGGAGTCGTTGAGCAGTTCTTC	CASKLAGVVEQFF
TRBV4-1	NA	TRBJ2-7	NA	TGCGCCAGCAGCCAAAGTAGGGCCGAGGGAACCTACGAGCAGTACTTC	CASSQSRAEGTYEQYF
TRBV4-1	NA	TRBJ1-5	NA	TGCGCCAGCAGCCAAGATACAAGTTATAGCAATCAGCCCCAGCATTTT	CASSQDTSYSNQPQHF
TRBV9	NA	TRBJ2-3	NA	TGTGCCAGCAGCGTAGTTTTAGGGTCGGATACGCAGTATTTT	CASSVVLGSDTQYF
TRBV28	NA	TRBJ2-7	NA	TGTGCCAGCAGCAAGGCAGCGGGCCCCACCTACGAGCAGTACTTC	CASSKAAGPTYEQYF
TRBV7-3	NA	TRBJ2-5	NA	TGTGCCAGCAGCTTAGAACCGGGACCCATAAAGCCGGAGACCCAGTACTTC	CASSLEPGPIKPETQYF
TRBV10-3	NA	TRBJ1-4	NA	TGTGCCATCAGCCGGGACACCTCAACTAATGAAAAACTGTTTTTT	CAISRDTSTNEKLFF
TRBV30	NA	TRBJ2-1	NA	TGTGCCTGGAGTGTAAAGGCCCTGGATACCTCTGAGCAGTTCTTC	CAWSVKALDTSEQFF
TRBV27	NA	TRBJ1-5	once	TGTGCCAGCAGTCCCGCCTGGGTAGAGCCCAATCAGCCCCAGCATTTT	CASSPAWVEPNQPQHF
TRBV27	TRBD2	TRBJ2-7	NA	TGTGCCAGCACTAGCGGAAATTACGAGCAGTACTTC	CASTSGNYEQYF
TRBV5-1	TRBD2	TRBJ2-7	NA	TGCGCCAGCAGCTTGGCCAGCGGGAGTGTCTACGAGCAGTACTTC	CASSLASGSVYEQYF
TRBV5-1	NA	TRBJ2-3	NA	TGCGCCAGCAGCCTACAGGGCTCCAGATCTACAGATACGCAGTATTTT	CASSLQGSRSTDTQYF
TRBV5-1	TRBD1	TRBJ2-5	NA	TGCGCCAGCAGCTTGGGAGAGACAGGGGGCGCCTGGGAGACCCAGTACTTC	CASSLGETGGAWETQYF
TRBV6-5	NA	TRBJ2-7	NA	TGTGCCAGCTCCCCCGGGCACAACTACGAGCAGTACTTC	CASSPGHNYEQYF
TRBV5-8	NA	TRBJ1-6	NA	TGTGCCAGCAGCTTGGACGCGATTACTAGGAATTCACCCCTCCACTTT	CASSLDAITRNSPLHF
TRBV11-2	TRBD2	TRBJ2-7	NA	TGTGCCAGCAGCGACAGACTAGCGGGGCTCTACGAGCAGTACTTC	CASSDRLAGLYEQYF
TRBV29-1	NA	TRBJ2-5	once	TGCAGCGTTGAACCAGCGGAGGGGATAAAAGAGACCCAGTACTTC	CSVEPAEGIKETQYF
TRBV25-1	TRBD2	TRBJ2-1	once	TGTGCCAGCAGTGGGGTAGCGGGATGGTCCTACAATGAGCAGTTCTTC	CASSGVAGWSYNEQFF
TRBV6-4	NA	TRBJ2-3	NA	TGTGCCAGCAGTGACAGGGCGAGCACAGATACGCAGTATTTT	CASSDRASTDTQYF
TRBV9	NA	TRBJ2-3	NA	TGTGCCAGCAGCGTAGAGGATGGTGGCACAGATACGCAGTATTTT	CASSVEDGGTDTQYF
TRBV19	NA	TRBJ2-1	NA	TGTGCCAGTACCTCGGAACGAAAATTAGCAAGATCCTACAATGAGCAGTTCTTC	CASTSERKLARSYNEQFF
TRBV28	NA	TRBJ2-7	NA	TGTGCCAGCAGTTATATGGGGCTCTACGAGCAGTACTTC	CASSYMGLYEQYF
TRBV5-1	TRBD1	TRBJ1-4	NA	TGCGCCAGCAGCTTGGGGGACAGGATTAATGAAAAACTGTTTTTT	CASSLGDRINEKLFF
TRBV7-9	NA	TRBJ2-5	NA	TGTGCCAGCAGCTTTGTACAGGGACTGGAGACCCAGTACTTC	CASSFVQGLETQYF
TRBV5-1	TRBD2	TRBJ2-3	NA	TGCGCCAGCAGCCCCGGACTAGGATTCACAGATACGCAGTATTTT	CASSPGLGFTDTQYF
TRBV15	NA	TRBJ2-1	NA	TGTGCCACCAGCGTTTTAGCGGACCGCAATGAGCAGTTCTTC	CATSVLADRNEQFF
TRBV7-2	NA	TRBJ2-1	NA	TGTGCCAGCGGACGCCTCTCCTACAATGAGCAGTTCTTC	CASGRLSYNEQFF
TRBV9	TRBD2	TRBJ2-1	NA	TGTGCCAGCAGTCACCTAGCGGGAGTGTACAATGAGCAGTTCTTC	CASSHLAGVYNEQFF
TRBV21-1	NA	TRBJ2-2	NA	TGTGCCAGCAGCAAAGCGCTGAGGACAGGGTGGGACCCCGCGAACACCGGGGAGCTGTTTTTT	CASSKALRTGWDPANTGELFF
TRBV15	TRBD2	TRBJ2-3	NA	TGTGCCACCAGCAGAGATGGGACTAGCGGGAGCACAGATACGCAGTATTTT	CATSRDGTSGSTDTQYF
TRBV9	TRBD1	TRBJ2-3	NA	TGTGCCAGCAGCGAGGGGGCCAGGCGTTTGGGAGATACGCAGTATTTT	CASSEGARRLGDTQYF
TRBV7-9	NA	TRBJ1-3	few	TGTGCCAGCAGCCCCACGGAATCTGGAAACACCATATATTTT	CASSPTESGNTIYF
TRBV27	TRBD2	TRBJ2-7	NA	TGTGCCAGCAGTTCGGGGACTAGCGGGAGAAAGGAGCAGTACTTC	CASSSGTSGRKEQYF
TRBV6-5	NA	TRBJ2-7	NA	TGTGCCAGCGGGGGGGCCTCCTACGAGCAGTACTTC	CASGGASYEQYF
TRBV13	NA	TRBJ2-3	NA	TGTGCCAGCAGCTTACTAGCGCCCGATACGCAGTATTTT	CASSLLAPDTQYF
TRBV23-1	NA	TRBJ1-5	NA	TGCGCCAGCAGTCATGCGACAGCTCCAAATCAGCCCCAGCATTTT	CASSHATAPNQPQHF
TRBV5-1	TRBD2	TRBJ2-7	NA	TGCGCCAGCAGCTTCGGGCTAGCGGGGTACGAGCAGTACTTC	CASSFGLAGYEQYF